The T cell receptor (beta chain) described here comes from a study of OX40 agonist ivuxolimab in advanced cancers. Looking at the study overall: The group had a mean age of about 60 years, ranged from 23 to 79, and was roughly 83% male.

Germline CDR1 reads SGHTA; CDR2 reads FQGNSA. The V end was cut by 5 bases, the J end by 7 bases, with 15 bases between. The length of the CDR3 is 13 residues. The assay was immunoSEQ multiplex PCR, and TCRdb's table has in-frame clones only and misses some. This sample has about 78,000 clones, with roughly nine tenths found just once. The sample here was CD4+ or CD8+ T cells sorted from blood, taken in a trial of the OX40 agonist ivuxolimab. The gene calls are TRBV7-2 and TRBJ2-7; no reliable D call. This clonotype was obtained from an adult with an advanced solid tumor such as melanoma, head and neck, liver or kidney cancer. DNA of the CDR3: TGTGCCAGCAGCCCTGGACCAGAAGAAGAGCAGTACTTC. Amino acid sequence: CASSPGPEEEQYF.